The sequence of this T cell receptor (beta chain) was determined in a study of OX40 agonist ivuxolimab in advanced cancers. In the study overall: Ivuxolimab, which patients received intravenously every 2 weeks, was dosed at 0.01 to 10 mg/kg.

This CDR3 has 15 amino acids. The V gene's germline CDR1 is SGDLS and CDR2 YYNGEE. V dropped 0 bases and J dropped 1 base, with 10 bases sitting between them. Clones were read by immunoSEQ multiplex PCR, and TCRdb kept only the in-frame ones, dropping some. The repertoire holds roughly 86,000 clones, with about 86% as singletons. This clone was found a few times. Its antigen is undetermined. Whole-study findings and limits: Antigen specificity of clonally expanded peripheral T cells was not established.

Autoimmune disease history or systemic immunosuppression meant exclusion. This material consisted of CD4+ or CD8+ T cells sorted from blood, taken in a trial of the OX40 agonist ivuxolimab. The sequence was collected from an adult with an advanced solid tumor such as melanoma, head and neck, liver or kidney cancer. The chain carries TRBV9 and TRBJ2-5; D may be TRBD1 (5 bases). The CDR3 region has the DNA TGTGCCAGCAGCGTAGCTATCGACAGCCAAGAGACCCAGTACTTC. Protein product: CASSVAIDSQETQYF. Combining the CDR3 with reference TRBV9 and TRBJ2-5 gives the whole variable domain DSGVTQTPKHLITATGQRVTLRCSPRSGDLSVYWYQQSLDQGLQFLIQYYNGEERAKGNILERFSAQQFPDLHSELNLSSLELGDSALYFCASSVAIDSQETQYFGPGTRLLVL.